The rows below give T cell receptor beta chains drawn from one sample of a study of blood T cell repertoires in COVID-19. Here immunoSEQ multiplex PCR was the method, and the copy in TCRdb shows in-frame clones only, minus some. The sample shows hundreds of thousands of clones, over 70% of them seen only once. Sequencing was carried out using peripheral blood. These receptors were taken from a woman aged 40-49 years who had recovered from COVID-19. The CDR3 runs from the conserved cysteine through the conserved F or W. A D gene is named only where the DNA matches it firmly.

v_call	j_call	d_call	cdr3_aa	cdr3_nt
TRBV29-1	TRBJ2-5	-	CSVGQGLGETQYF	TGCAGCGTTGGGCAGGGGCTCGGAGAGACCCAGTACTTC
TRBV5-6	TRBJ1-2	-	CASSSRGYGYTF	TGTGCCAGCAGTTCCCGGGGATATGGCTACACCTTC
TRBV20-1	TRBJ1-2	-	CSVAAEDGYTF	TGCAGTGTCGCGGCTGAGGATGGCTACACCTTC
TRBV7-3	TRBJ1-1	TRBD1	CASSLTRDRSTEAFF	TGTGCCAGCAGCTTAACGAGGGACAGATCCACTGAAGCTTTCTTT
TRBV19	TRBJ1-1	-	CASSMRVGRTEAFF	TGTGCCAGTAGTATGAGGGTAGGGCGCACTGAAGCTTTCTTT
TRBV4-1	TRBJ1-5	TRBD1	CASSHPRTGNSNQPQHF	TGCGCCAGCAGCCACCCCCGGACAGGTAATAGCAATCAGCCCCAGCATTTT
TRBV5-4	TRBJ2-2	TRBD2	CASSPREGENTGELFF	TGTGCCAGCAGCCCCCGGGAGGGGGAGAACACCGGGGAGCTGTTTTTT
TRBV18	TRBJ1-1	TRBD1	CASSPLDRGANTEAFF	TGTGCCAGCTCCCCCCTGGACAGGGGGGCGAACACTGAAGCTTTCTTT
TRBV9	TRBJ1-4	-	CASSVVGGAGEKLFF	TGTGCCAGCAGCGTAGTAGGAGGGGCTGGTGAAAAACTGTTTTTT
TRBV2	TRBJ1-5	-	CASSREAVPIEPQHF	TGTGCCAGCAGCCGCGAGGCAGTGCCCATCGAGCCCCAGCATTTT
TRBV6-5	TRBJ1-1	-	CASSYYGYAEAFF	TGTGCCAGCAGTTACTACGGGTACGCTGAAGCTTTCTTT
TRBV5-5	TRBJ2-1	-	CASGRTVSYNEQFF	TGTGCCAGCGGCCGGACAGTCTCCTACAATGAGCAGTTCTTC
TRBV27	TRBJ2-7	-	CASRYHRNSPYEQYF	TGTGCCAGCAGATACCACAGGAATTCTCCCTACGAGCAGTACTTC
TRBV9	TRBJ1-3	TRBD1	CASSDGQGNSGNTIYF	TGTGCCAGCAGCGACGGACAGGGGAACTCTGGAAACACCATATATTTT
TRBV4-1	TRBJ1-6	TRBD1	CASSYPGQDNSPLHF	TGCGCCAGCAGCTACCCGGGACAGGATAATTCACCCCTCCACTTT
TRBV18	TRBJ2-3	TRBD2	CASSPASGSTDTQYF	TGTGCCAGCTCACCTGCTAGCGGAAGCACAGATACGCAGTATTTT